Below, 23 T cell receptor beta chains from the same sample are listed, as sequenced in a study of Graves' ophthalmopathy and Graves' hyperthyroidism. Amplifying from RNA transcripts, the study obtained TCR beta CDR3 regions. RT-PCR in the first round used HTBI primers; a second-round multiplex PCR followed. Each CDR3 protein gets one entry after TCRdb re-called the multiplex PCR reads with MiXCR. The table lists about 170,000 distinct CDR3 sequences, 37% of them singletons. Material for sequencing was peripheral blood. The receptors shown here come from a woman aged 40 to 50 with Graves' ophthalmopathy.

This clonotype appeared many times. The V call is TRBV6-2 or TRBV6-3, the J call TRBJ1-6, with D hard to call. The CDR3 spans 15 residues. Trimming cost V 0 bases and J 4 bases, with 7 bases left between them. Germline assignment: CDR1 MNHEY and CDR2 SVGEGT. The CDR3 region has the DNA TGTGCCAGCAGTTACTCGACGGCATATAATTCACCCCTCCACTTT. Residues: CASSYSTAYNSPLHF.

The count of this clonotype is one. This chain connects TRBV6-1 to TRBJ1-1, with D hard to call. Germline V lookup: CDR1 MNHNS, CDR2 SASEGT. V lost 8 bases, J lost 4 bases, and 20 bases lay in between. The CDR3 length is 15 residues. Here the CDR3 DNA reads TGTGCCAGCGGAAGGTTGAGGCGATGGGCCACTGAAGCTTTCTTT. Translating it yields CASGRLRRWATEAFF.

This clonotype was recorded at least ten times. CDR3 sequence: CSVEVTSRELFF. Here the CDR3 DNA reads TGCAGCGTTGAAGTGACTAGCAGGGAGCTGTTTTTT. V is TRBV29-1 and J is TRBJ2-2; 7 bases match TRBD2. CDR1 SQVTM and CDR2 ANQGSEA come from the germline V gene. V was pared by 1 base and J by 9 bases, with 2 bases of the junction left unmatched. This CDR3 has 12 residues.

This clonotype was recorded a few times. V gene TRBV4-1 combines with J gene TRBJ2-5; 7 bases are a match to TRBD1. Trimming at V came to 0 bases and at J to 2 bases, leaving 3 bases not matched to a gene. Per germline, CDR1 MGHRA and CDR2 YSYEKL. This CDR3 is 15 amino acids long. Here the CDR3 reads CASSQEGQLQETQYF. The CDR3 DNA reads as TGCGCCAGCAGCCAAGAGGGACAGTTGCAAGAGACCCAGTACTTC.

The chain employs TRBV6-1 and TRBJ1-2; D is undetermined. The CDR3 runs to 14 residues. Per germline, CDR1 MNHNS and CDR2 SASEGT. Between the trimmed V and J ends, which lost 6 bases and 2 bases, there was a span of 13 bases. CDR3 region: CASSSNDGNYGYTF. The CDR3 nucleotides read TGTGCCAGCAGCTCCAACGACGGGAACTATGGCTACACCTTC.

Many counts were recorded for this clonotype. The chain combines TRBV11-2 with TRBJ2-3, with 13 bases aligning to TRBD2. Germline V gives CDR1 SGHAT, CDR2 FQNNGV. The V segment lost 1 base and the J segment 2 bases; nucleotides outside the gene matches: 3. CDR3 length: 17 residues. The CDR3 DNA reads as TGTGCCAGCAGCTTAGGGACTAGCGGGGGTTACACAGATACGCAGTATTTT. Translated: CASSLGTSGGYTDTQYF.

This clonotype came up many times. V gene TRBV29-1 combines with J gene TRBJ2-2, with D unresolved. Germline V gene lookup returns CDR1 SQVTM and CDR2 ANQGSEA. The CDR3 spans 17 residues. Trimming cost V 4 bases and J 4 bases, with 22 bases left between them. As DNA, the CDR3 is TGCAGCGTTGGCCGGGCTCCCTATTCGCGAGGCACCGGGGAGCTGTTTTTT. It encodes CSVGRAPYSRGTGELFF.

This clonotype was seen repeatedly, ten times or more. The chain has TRBV7-9 and TRBJ2-2, with 8 bases fitting TRBD2. Unmatched junction bases numbered 5, after V lost 7 bases and J lost 1 base. Germline CDR1 SEHNR, CDR2 FQNEAQ (reference sequence). The CDR3 totals 15 residues. The CDR3 spells CASNLAGLNTGELFF. CDR3 nucleotides: TGTGCCAGCAATTTAGCGGGATTGAACACCGGGGAGCTGTTTTTT.

The table lists this clonotype with many counts. J is TRBJ1-2 and V is TRBV6-2 or TRBV6-3; 7 bases map to TRBD1. Germline-derived CDR1 and CDR2 are MNHEY and SVGEGT. The CDR3 is 14 amino acids. The V segment lost 6 bases and the J segment 4 bases; nucleotides outside the gene matches: 8. CDR3 in amino acids: CASRHRQGRYGYTF. The CDR3 bases are TGTGCCAGCAGGCACCGACAGGGCCGCTATGGCTACACCTTC.

This rearrangement joins TRBV20-1 to TRBJ1-2; D is possibly TRBD1 (6 bases). The CDR3 is 14 residues long. Trimming took 3 bases from V and 8 from J, leaving 19 bases between them. The germline V gene has CDR1 DFQATT and CDR2 SNEGSKA (reference sequence). The CDR3 reads CSASRGQGAIGYTF. CDR3 DNA sequence: TGCAGTGCTAGTCGGGGACAAGGGGCCATCGGCTACACCTTC.

This clonotype was observed many times. The rearrangement links TRBV10-3 to TRBJ2-5; D gene uncertain. CDR3 length: 13 amino acids. Per the germline V gene, CDR1 is ENHRY and CDR2 is SYGVKD. V lost 4 bases, J lost 2 bases, and 8 bases lay in between. CDR3 sequence reads: CAISAGRQETQYF. The DNA of the CDR3 is TGTGCCATCAGTGCGGGCAGGCAAGAGACCCAGTACTTC.

This clonotype was counted only a few times. V usage is TRBV6-2 or TRBV6-3 and J usage is TRBJ1-5, with D hard to call. Trimming left V 5 bases short and J 1 base short, with 9 bases between. The V gene's germline CDR1 is MNHEY and CDR2 SVGEGT. The CDR3 extends over 14 amino acids. The CDR3 spells CASSPNRSNQPQHF. Here the CDR3 DNA reads TGTGCCAGCAGTCCAAACCGAAGCAATCAGCCCCAGCATTTT.

V usage is TRBV10-2 and J usage is TRBJ2-1; tentatively, D is TRBD1 (6 bases). Germline V gene data show CDR1 as WSHSY and CDR2 as SAAADI. The CDR3 is 13 residues long. V was pared by 4 bases and J by 9 bases, with 13 bases between. CDR3: CASSGAGEIEQFF. The CDR3 region has the DNA TGCGCCAGCAGTGGAGCAGGGGAAATTGAGCAGTTCTTC.

This clonotype was recorded at least ten times. The CDR3 coding sequence is TGTGCCAGCAGTTTAAGCTCTACCGGAAACACCATATATTTT. As protein: CASSLSSTGNTIYF. The chain couples TRBV12-3 or TRBV12-4 to TRBJ1-3; no clear D gene. V was pared by 2 bases and J by 4 bases, with 9 bases between. The CDR3 runs to 14 residues.

This clonotype was seen repeatedly, ten times or more. The chain employs TRBV5-1 and TRBJ2-7; TRBD1 agrees at 9 bases. The V gene end was trimmed by 4 bases and the J gene end by 2 bases; junction bases not matched to a gene: 4. Germline loops: CDR1 SGHRS, CDR2 YFSETQ. The CDR3 contains 14 residues. The CDR3 is CASSDGTGTYEQYF. The CDR3 bases are TGCGCCAGCAGCGACGGGACAGGGACCTACGAGCAGTACTTC.

The sample holds many counts of this clonotype. The chain has TRBV18 and TRBJ2-7; the D is unclear. V lost 1 base to trimming and J lost 2 bases, with 9 bases between them. CDR3 length: 14 residues. CDR1 is KGHSH, CDR2 LQKENI, per germline. CDR3 in amino acids: CASSPRGEPYEQYF. The DNA for the CDR3 is TGTGCCAGCTCACCACGAGGAGAACCCTACGAGCAGTACTTC.

This clonotype occurred many times. This rearrangement joins TRBV2 to TRBJ2-1; possibly TRBD1 for D (5 bases). Per germline, CDR1 SNHLY and CDR2 FYNNEI. V dropped 6 bases and J dropped 7 bases, with 19 bases sitting between them. The CDR3 spans 15 residues. For the CDR3, the DNA is TGTGCCAGCAGCGCCAGGGTTTGGGTAATGAATGAGCAGTTCTTC. Translating gives CASSARVWVMNEQFF.

The rearrangement uses TRBV27 and TRBJ2-5; 12 bases map to TRBD1. The V and J ends lost 0 bases and 5 bases, in that order; junction bases with no gene match: 1. The length of the CDR3 is 15 residues. Germline V lookup: CDR1 MNHEY, CDR2 SMNVEV (reference sequence). CDR3: CASSLSGQGAETQYF. CDR3 nucleotide sequence: TGTGCCAGCAGTTTATCGGGACAGGGGGCCGAGACCCAGTACTTC.

This clonotype has at least ten counts. The chain is built from TRBV5-1 and TRBJ2-7; D may be TRBD1 (6 bases). This CDR3 is built from 14 residues. In germline, CDR1 is SGHRS, CDR2 YFSETQ. The V end was cut by 2 bases, the J end by 0 bases, with 9 bases between. The CDR3, as DNA: TGCGCCAGCAGCTTACAGGGCCACTCCTACGAGCAGTACTTC. Translation gives CASSLQGHSYEQYF.

This clonotype was observed at least ten times. The rearrangement links TRBV28 to TRBJ1-1, with D maybe TRBD1 (5 bases). V gave up 2 bases and J gave up 3 bases, with 13 bases separating them. This CDR3 comprises 15 residues. Germline CDR1 and CDR2: MDHEN and SYDVKM. The CDR3 spells CASSLAFWGYTEAFF. The CDR3, as DNA: TGTGCCAGCAGTTTAGCGTTCTGGGGGTACACTGAAGCTTTCTTT.

At least ten counts were recorded for this clonotype. The gene calls are TRBV6-5 and TRBJ1-2; D is unresolved. V was trimmed by 1 base and J by 4 bases, leaving 13 bases between them. Germline CDR1 reads MNHEY; CDR2 reads SVGAGI. The CDR3 loop spans 15 amino acids. CDR3: CASSYYSKAGYGYTF. CDR3 nucleotide sequence: TGTGCCAGCAGTTACTATAGTAAAGCCGGCTATGGCTACACCTTC.

This clonotype occurred many times. CDR3 DNA: TGTGCCAGCAGTTTGGCCCAGGGAAACGTCGGGGAGCTGTTTTTT. Translated: CASSLAQGNVGELFF. V and J are TRBV12-3 or TRBV12-4 and TRBJ2-2; tentatively, D is TRBD1 (5 bases). V gave up 3 bases and J gave up 7 bases, with 15 bases separating them. This CDR3 contains 15 residues.

The rearrangement joins TRBV20-1 to TRBJ1-5; maybe TRBD1 (6 bases). Germline CDR1 is DFQATT and CDR2 is SNEGSKA (reference sequence). This CDR3 is built from 14 residues. The V gene lost 6 bases and the J gene lost 0 bases, with 12 bases spanning the gap. The CDR3 DNA reads TGCAGTGCCAGGGGAGGGAATAGCAATCAGCCCCAGCATTTT. It translates to CSARGGNSNQPQHF.